These 14 T cell receptor beta chains were sequenced from one sample in a study of blood T cell repertoires in COVID-19. Sequencing used immunoSEQ multiplex PCR; TCRdb keeps in-frame clones, though not all of them. The sample lists about 44,000 clones; 80% to 90% were seen once. The specimen was peripheral blood. The origin of the receptors is a man in his 70s with active COVID-19.

The V gene is TRBV2, the J gene TRBJ2-3, with D perhaps TRBD1 (5 bases). The ends were cut back, 4 bases at V and 0 bases at J, with 11 bases in the middle. This CDR3 region has 15 residues. Looked up from germline, CDR1 is SNHLY and CDR2 is FYNNEI. The CDR3 sequence is CASSGGGPSTDTQYF. CDR3 nucleotides: TGTGCCAGCAGTGGGGGCGGTCCTAGCACAGATACGCAGTATTTT.

The table lists this clone with a count of one. This chain links TRBV11-2 with TRBJ2-3; weak D call: TRBD1 (6 bases). With 5 bases removed from V and 1 base from J, the gap between germline ends came to 13 bases. The CDR3 runs to 15 residues. From germline, CDR1 is SGHAT and CDR2 FQNNGV. CDR3: CASSARRQGTDTQYF. CDR3 nucleotides: TGTGCCAGCAGCGCACGACGACAGGGCACAGATACGCAGTATTTT.

The genes are TRBV29-1 and TRBJ1-5; 9 bases map to TRBD1. Germline values: CDR1 SQVTM, CDR2 ANQGSEA. The CDR3 is 15 residues long. The trim removed 5 bases at V and 4 bases at J, leaving 9 bases unmatched. The CDR3 spells CSVSIGTGTNQPQHF. CDR3 DNA: TGCAGCGTTTCCATCGGGACAGGGACTAATCAGCCCCAGCATTTT.

The chain joins TRBV18 to TRBJ2-1; weak D call: TRBD2 (5 bases). Germline CDR1 KGHSH, CDR2 LQKENI. Deletions cut 2 bases from V and 1 base from J, with 12 bases between. The length of the CDR3 is 16 residues. The CDR3 coding sequence is TGTGCCAGCTCACCAGTGGAGGCACGGTCCTACAATGAGCAGTTCTTC. Translation gives CASSPVEARSYNEQFF.

The chain uses TRBV18 and TRBJ1-1, with TRBD1 matching over 7 bases. The length of the CDR3 is 16 residues. With 8 bases clipped from V and 0 bases from J, the junction kept 12 bases outside the gene matches. Germline assignment: CDR1 KGHSH and CDR2 LQKENI. The CDR3 sequence: CASRPGQNALNTEAFF. CDR3 DNA sequence: TGTGCCAGCAGACCGGGACAGAACGCGCTGAACACTGAAGCTTTCTTT.

V gene TRBV5-1 combines with J gene TRBJ2-3; a weak D match, TRBD2 (6 bases). Looked up from germline, CDR1 is SGHRS and CDR2 is YFSETQ. The CDR3 spans 16 residues. V lost 6 bases and J 0 bases, leaving 17 bases between the germline ends. CDR3 loop: CASTPDYTPSTDTQYF. The DNA of the CDR3 is TGCGCCAGCACCCCGGACTATACACCTAGCACAGATACGCAGTATTTT.

This chain links TRBV29-1 with TRBJ2-7, with 9 bases identical to TRBD1. The germline V gene has CDR1 SQVTM and CDR2 ANQGSEA. With V trimmed by 4 bases and J by 6 bases, 4 bases remained unmatched. The CDR3 consists of 12 residues. DNA for the CDR3: TGCAGCGTTGCGGGACAGGGACTCGAGCAGTACTTC. This codes for CSVAGQGLEQYF.

This chain links TRBV28 with TRBJ1-1; D unclear. CDR3 length: 16 amino acids. Germline values: CDR1 MDHEN, CDR2 SYDVKM. V was shortened by 11 bases and J by 3 bases, with 25 bases between the two germline ends. CDR3: CAVAKGGVGEDTEAFF. Here the CDR3 DNA reads TGTGCCGTAGCAAAGGGCGGGGTTGGGGAGGACACTGAAGCTTTCTTT.

The chain combines TRBV19 with TRBJ2-7; 7 positions match TRBD1. After removal of 1 base from V and 5 bases from J, the junction contained 5 bases not matched to a gene. The CDR3 loop spans 14 amino acids. The germline V gene has CDR1 LNHDA and CDR2 SQIVND (reference sequence). The DNA of the CDR3 is TGTGCCAGTAGTATAGCGGGACAGCTTCACGAGCAGTACTTC. It is translated as CASSIAGQLHEQYF.

The chain recombines TRBV11-2 with TRBJ1-4; no clear D. Trimming pared 3 bases from V and 0 bases from J, leaving 5 bases between. Germline CDR1 is SGHAT and CDR2 is FQNNGV. CDR3 length equals 14 residues. CDR3 nucleotides: TGTGCCAGCAGCTTTTCCACAACTAATGAAAAACTGTTTTTT. Translated, it gives CASSFSTTNEKLFF.

V is TRBV11-3 and J is TRBJ1-2; 7 nucleotides match TRBD1. J gave up 7 bases and V 1 base, and 15 bases lay outside the gene matches. The CDR3 runs to 17 residues. Germline V gene data show CDR1 as SGHNT and CDR2 as YENEEA. The CDR3 is CASSLGESGQSPFGYTF. The DNA for the CDR3 is TGTGCCAGCAGCTTAGGGGAATCGGGACAGTCTCCCTTTGGCTACACCTTC.

The rearrangement uses TRBV9 and TRBJ1-5; D ambiguous. The CDR3 is 13 residues long. With 3 bases removed from V and 4 bases from J, the gap between germline ends came to 8 bases. Per germline, CDR1 SGDLS and CDR2 YYNGEE. In nucleotides, the CDR3 is TGTGCCAGCAGCGCCGACTGGAATCAGCCCCAGCATTTT. This translates into CASSADWNQPQHF.

CDR3 sequence reads: CASSYEGGTPLHF. In nucleotides, the CDR3 is TGTGCCAGCAGTTACGAGGGGGGGACACCCCTCCACTTT. The J gene is TRBJ1-6, the V gene TRBV6-6; D is possibly TRBD1 (6 bases). V lost 2 bases and J 11 bases, leaving 10 bases between the germline ends. CDR1 is MNHNY, CDR2 SVGAGI, per germline (reference sequence). This CDR3 region has 13 residues.

The chain joins TRBV5-4 to TRBJ2-5, with TRBD1 matching over 7 bases. CDR1 and CDR2 (germline): SGHNT, YYREEE (reference sequence). The CDR3 is made up of 14 amino acids. The V and J ends lost 4 bases and 1 base, in that order; junction bases with no gene match: 4. CDR3 sequence: CASSTGQLQETQYF. The CDR3 DNA is TGTGCCAGCAGCACGGGACAGCTCCAAGAGACCCAGTACTTC.